This is a list of T cell receptor beta chains from one sample in a study of blood T cells in healthy people across ages. MiXCR, applied by TCRdb to the 5' RACE reads, yields one record per CDR3 protein. The sample holds under 2,000,000 distinct CDR3 sequences; less than 50% are singletons and the top ten take roughly 2.1%. Material for sequencing was blood. These receptors originate from a woman aged 40 to 50 in good health. CDR3s include the opening cysteine and the closing phenylalanine or tryptophan.

v_call cdr3_aa
TRBV12-3/TRBV12-4 CASSPQAGLETQYF
TRBV5-1 CASSLTGQGNYGYTF
TRBV28 CASSFPPPGEASYNEQFF
TRBV28 CASTSPRLNSPLHF
TRBV6-6 CASSYYPDEQFF
TRBV5-1 CASSLHPGTTNEQYF
TRBV5-6 CASRLAGGPGETQYF
TRBV7-6 CASSPIGEADTQYF
TRBV20-1 CSATGQYSSYEQYF
TRBV4-3 CASSQERNSGDCNEQFF
TRBV20-1 CSARGAFF
TRBV7-2 CASSLAPRDRYEQYF
TRBV20-1 CSAGTRDQPQHF
TRBV7-2 CASSSPGLATDTQYF
TRBV7-9 CASSSYRGMSTGYTF
TRBV20-1 CSARDARRTQETQYF
TRBV7-2 CASSRRTGGNTEAFF
TRBV27 CASSVGGSYGYTF
TRBV7-2 CASSSGQGRNNEQFF
TRBV7-8 CASILPGQGLSERTDTQYF
TRBV20-1 CSAQRQGVSYEQYF
TRBV10-3 CAIRGATGYTF
TRBV19 CASTGLAGYNEQFF
TRBV7-9 CASSHLLRPDTQYF
TRBV5-1 CASSSSPGQRNTEAFF
TRBV20-1 CSARDLAGPYQETQYF
TRBV6-1 CASSEWLDGTYEQYF
TRBV6-6 CASRYGGTEAFF
TRBV4-3 CASSQVGTKYANTGELFF
TRBV7-2 CASSFTGAGDIQYF
TRBV6-1 CATLEGTQYF
TRBV9 CASSVVGQPYNEQFF
TRBV20-1 CSARAGTSGTDTQYF
TRBV13 CASSFPTSGGTDTQYF
TRBV6-2/TRBV6-3 CASSWPLNGFSYEQYF
TRBV12-3/TRBV12-4 CASSLEDISSYEQYF
TRBV7-6 CASSLGTSVTSYNEQFF
TRBV6-6 CASSYSTAGNIQYF
TRBV6-2/TRBV6-3 CASISPPRAETQYF
TRBV29-1 CSVEEGRGINEQFF
TRBV20-1 CSARDRQAGDLIVTTDTQYF
TRBV10-3 CAISEVELYEQYF
TRBV9 CASSVGTGHADTQYF
TRBV19 CASSIDHSNYGYTF
TRBV11-1 CASSCSESDEQFF
TRBV29-1 CSVEIWGGAADTQYF
TRBV4-2 CASSQDGGVGTDTQYF
TRBV7-2 CASSADQVQPQHF
TRBV28 CASSFGQQDNTDTQYF
TRBV7-3 CASSSGNTQYF
TRBV4-2 CASSQEGLISSTDTQYF
TRBV12-3/TRBV12-4 CASSFLHRNTEAFF
TRBV4-3 CASSQVPSEFYGYTF
TRBV15 CATSRRDRGGTDTQYF
TRBV9 CASSASTGPYNEQFF
TRBV6-5 CASSPGLRGETQYF
TRBV4-2 CASSPTSEGKNEKLFF
TRBV25-1 CASRISVTEQFF
TRBV3-1 CASSQVTGQSTDTQYF
TRBV7-9 CASSPDGVEKLFF